These 20 T cell receptor beta chains originate from one sample sequenced in a study of T cell responses to AZD1222 COVID-19 vaccine. Profiled with immunoSEQ multiplex PCR; TCRdb holds only in-frame clones, not every one. The sample includes about 94,000 clones, roughly 84% of them seen just once. The sample was peripheral blood, taken on day 0 of AZD1222 vaccination. The receptors here all came from an adult in good health.

J is TRBJ2-1 and V is TRBV3-1 (or the pseudogene TRBV3-2); a weak D match, TRBD1 (6 bases). Trimming pared 2 bases from V and 2 bases from J, leaving 13 bases between. Looked up from germline, CDR1 is LGHDT and CDR2 is YNNKEL (reference sequence). The CDR3 covers 16 residues. The CDR3 region is CASSQTTGSAYNEQFF. Written as DNA, the CDR3 is TGTGCCAGCAGCCAAACCACAGGGTCAGCCTACAATGAGCAGTTCTTC.

The chain couples TRBV11-2 to TRBJ2-3; D tentatively reads TRBD1 or TRBD2 (6 bases each). Germline V gene lookup returns CDR1 SGHAT and CDR2 FQNNGV. Trimming removed 2 bases at V and 6 bases at J, with 15 bases between. The CDR3 is 15 residues long. The CDR3 bases are TGTGCCAGCAGCTTACGGACGGGGGCGAGGGATACGCAGTATTTT. Translated, it gives CASSLRTGARDTQYF.

This chain connects TRBV7-6 to TRBJ2-3; the D gene is possibly TRBD2 (7 bases). CDR3 length: 15 amino acids. V lost 5 bases, J lost 6 bases, and 18 bases lay in between. Germline CDR1 and CDR2: SGHVS and FNYEAQ. The CDR3 coding sequence is TGTGCCAGCAGCCGAGTACGGGGGGACAAGGATACGCAGTATTTT. This sequence encodes CASSRVRGDKDTQYF.

The rearrangement links TRBV10-2 to TRBJ1-1, with D unclear. The CDR3 totals 14 residues. The germline V gene has CDR1 WSHSY and CDR2 SAAADI. Between the trimmed V and J ends, which lost 1 base and 6 bases, there was a span of 12 bases. The CDR3 region has the DNA TGCGCCAGCAGTGAGTTTCCCTCGAGGCCTGAAGCTTTCTTT. This sequence encodes CASSEFPSRPEAFF.

The V gene is TRBV2, the J gene TRBJ1-2; D gene uncertain. Trimming took off 8 bases at V and 3 bases at J, with 13 bases between the two ends. This CDR3 region has 13 residues. CDR1 is SNHLY and CDR2 is FYNNEI in the germline V gene. CDR3 in DNA: TGTGCCAGCTCCCGTCTCGCACACTATGGCTACACCTTC. It encodes CASSRLAHYGYTF.

The chain uses TRBV12-5 and TRBJ2-7; TRBD1 or TRBD2 may be the D gene (5 bases each). Germline loops: CDR1 LGHNT, CDR2 FRNRAP. This CDR3 has 13 residues. With 8 bases removed from V and 2 bases from J, the gap between germline ends came to 13 bases. CDR3 DNA: TGTGCTAGTTCCCAGGGACCGACCTACGAGCAGTACTTC. This translates into CASSQGPTYEQYF. The whole variable domain, remainder taken from reference TRBV12-5 and TRBJ2-7, is DARVTQTPRHKVTEMGQEVTMRCQPILGHNTVFWYRQTMMQGLELLAYFRNRAPLDDSGMPKDRFSAEMPDATLATLKIQPSEPRDSAVYFCASSQGPTYEQYFGPGTRLTVT.

The CDR3 spells CARRSRHRRSYEQYF. The CDR3 DNA reads as TGTGCCAGAAGGTCCCGACACCGCCGCTCCTACGAGCAGTACTTC. This chain uses TRBV5-3 with TRBJ2-7; D gene ambiguous. TRBV5-3 is given ORF status, its function remaining uncertain. V lost 5 bases, J lost 0 bases, and 15 bases lay in between. CDR3 length: 15 residues.

The rearrangement uses TRBV28 and TRBJ2-2, with D perhaps matching TRBD1 (6 bases). V was shortened by 3 bases and J by 3 bases, with 11 bases between the two germline ends. Germline CDR1 is MDHEN and CDR2 is SYDVKM. CDR3 length: 15 amino acids. The CDR3 here is CASSFFDRYTGELFF. The DNA for the CDR3 is TGTGCCAGCAGTTTTTTTGACAGGTACACCGGGGAGCTGTTTTTT.

This chain uses TRBV7-2 with TRBJ1-1; D gene ambiguous. Germline V gives CDR1 SGHTA, CDR2 FQGNSA. The CDR3 is 13 residues long. V lost 3 bases to trimming and J lost 4 bases, with 9 bases between them. This CDR3 reads CASSFLWITEAFF. CDR3 DNA: TGTGCCAGCAGCTTTTTGTGGATCACTGAAGCTTTCTTT.

J is TRBJ2-7 and V is TRBV6-5, with D perhaps matching TRBD1 or TRBD2 (5 bases each). Between the trimmed V and J ends, which lost 8 bases and 0 bases, there was a span of 11 bases. The CDR3 is 13 residues long. Germline CDR1 MNHEY, CDR2 SVGAGI. This CDR3 is CASGTTFSYEQYF. CDR3 nucleotide sequence: TGTGCCAGCGGGACCACTTTCTCCTACGAGCAGTACTTC.

The chain employs TRBV30 and TRBJ2-7; D is possibly TRBD1 (7 bases). In germline, CDR1 is GTSNPN, CDR2 SVGIG (reference sequence). This CDR3 is 12 amino acids long. V lost 4 bases, J lost 5 bases, and 12 bases lay in between. The CDR3 DNA follows: TGTGCCTGGATTCAGGGGGGCCACGAGCAGTACTTC. It codes for CAWIQGGHEQYF.

The chain combines TRBV19 with TRBJ1-5; D remains unclear. V lost 5 bases and J 2 bases, leaving 13 bases between the germline ends. CDR3 length equals 15 residues. Germline CDR1 reads LNHDA; CDR2 reads SQIVND (reference sequence). CDR3 DNA: TGTGCCAGTAGTCCCCGAAGGCGGGGCAATCAGCCCCAGCATTTT. Translating gives CASSPRRRGNQPQHF.

V and J are TRBV6-1 and TRBJ1-3, with D unclear. The CDR3 runs to 16 residues. V lost 0 bases and J 2 bases, leaving 11 bases between the germline ends. The germline CDR1 and CDR2 sequences are MNHNS and SASEGT. The CDR3 is CASSEANLGPGNTIYF. The CDR3 coding sequence is TGTGCCAGCAGTGAAGCTAACTTGGGCCCTGGAAACACCATATATTTT.

The rearrangement joins TRBV10-3 to TRBJ2-7; no clear D gene. CDR3 length: 12 amino acids. The V end lost 7 bases, the J end lost 1 base, and 8 bases lay between the germline ends. Germline CDR1 ENHRY, CDR2 SYGVKD. CDR3 sequence (DNA): TGTGCCATCAACGGCGGATCCTACGAGCAGTACTTC. Translating it yields CAINGGSYEQYF.

The chain is built from TRBV11-3 and TRBJ2-1; 11 bases fit TRBD2. The CDR3 consists of 13 residues. V gave up 5 bases and J gave up 10 bases; unmatched junction bases: 4. Germline V gene sequence: CDR1 SGHNT, CDR2 YENEEA. CDR3 protein: CASSVLAGGEQFF. The CDR3 nucleotides read TGTGCCAGCAGCGTTCTAGCGGGGGGCGAGCAGTTCTTC.

The chain uses TRBV6-1 and TRBJ1-5, with D unclear. CDR1 is MNHNS and CDR2 is SASEGT in the germline V gene. CDR3 length equals 13 residues. V was cut by 2 bases and J by 4 bases, with 6 bases left in between. Here the CDR3 reads CASSEYRNQPQHF. The CDR3 region has the DNA TGTGCCAGCAGTGAATATCGAAATCAGCCCCAGCATTTT.

The chain links TRBV24-1 to TRBJ2-1, with 9 bases identical to TRBD1. The CDR3 covers 16 residues. V shed 2 bases, J shed 8 bases, and the junction held 9 bases outside the gene matches. Germline V CDR1 and CDR2: KGHDR, SFDVKD. CDR3 sequence (DNA): TGTGCCACCAGTGATTCCGGGACAGGGCCAGGGGATGAGCAGTTCTTC. It specifies CATSDSGTGPGDEQFF.

This CDR3 is CASRSDNTGELFF. The CDR3 DNA reads as TGCGCCAGCAGGTCGGATAACACCGGGGAGCTGTTTTTT. The chain is built from TRBV5-1 and TRBJ2-2; unclear D gene. This CDR3 has 13 amino acids. Trimming pared 5 bases from V and 2 bases from J, leaving 7 bases between. Germline CDR1 and CDR2: SGHRS and YFSETQ. Full variable domain (remainder filled in from reference TRBV5-1 and TRBJ2-2): KAGVTQTPRYLIKTRGQQVTLSCSPISGHRSVSWYQQTPGQGLQFLFEYFSETQRNKGNFPGRFSGRQFSNSRSEMNVSTLELGDSALYLCASRSDNTGELFFGEGSRLTVL.

This clone was seen only once. The chain uses TRBV19 and TRBJ1-4; 7 bases line up with TRBD1. V lost 8 bases and J lost 0; bases outside the gene matches: 9. The CDR3 is 16 residues long. Germline V gene lookup returns CDR1 LNHDA and CDR2 SQIVND (reference sequence). The CDR3 DNA reads TGTGCCAGTCGAGACAGGGCCCGTGCAACTAATGAAAAACTGTTTTTT. As protein: CASRDRARATNEKLFF.

This chain uses TRBV30 with TRBJ1-2; weak D call: TRBD1 (5 bases). V lost 4 bases, J lost 7 bases, and 16 bases lay in between. The CDR3 runs to 13 residues. The germline V gene has CDR1 GTSNPN and CDR2 SVGIG (reference sequence). The CDR3 region has the DNA TGTGCCTGGACCCCGGCCAGGGAGGCTGGCTACACCTTC. The encoded protein is CAWTPAREAGYTF. The full variable domain, rest sourced from reference TRBV30 and TRBJ1-2, is SQTIHQWPATLVQPVGSPLSLECTVEGTSNPNLYWYRQAAGRGLQLLFYSVGIGQISSEVPQNLSASRPQDRQFILSSKKLLLSDSGFYLCAWTPAREAGYTFGSGTRLTVV.